This TCR beta chain was sequenced in a study of blood T cell repertoires in COVID-19. Study overall: COVID-19 samples from acute and convalescent phases originated in the United States, Italy and Spain. Nucleic acid was either cDNA or gDNA, and it came from T cells, B-cell-depleted T cells, or PBMCs.

Study processing details: Reference gene primers were amplified, and this amplification served to estimate nucleated cell counts. Produced via immunoSEQ multiplex PCR; TCRdb's table is partial and in-frame only. Clone size and the V and J calls come from that table; the DNA yielded D and trimming. The profile covers approximately 90,000 clones, with around 88% appearing a single time and about 1.2% taken by the ten largest. This CDR3 is 18 amino acids long. V lost 4 bases and J lost 0; bases outside the gene matches: 13. Germline CDR1 SGHRS, CDR2 YFSETQ. V is TRBV5-1 and J is TRBJ2-3, with TRBD2 identical over 8 bases. Specimen: peripheral blood. The sequence was obtained from a man aged 80 or over with active or convalescent COVID-19. CDR3 coding DNA: TGCGCCAGCAGCCCCGGGTCGAGCGGGAGACGTAGCACAGATACGCAGTATTTT. Protein: CASSPGSSGRRSTDTQYF.